This paragraph reports one T cell receptor (beta chain). Its specificity is unknown. The sample belongs to a study of cytomegalovirus exposure and HLA in healthy donors. Study results and caveats: Researchers counted 164 TCR beta chains as cytomegalovirus-associated. Subsequent analysis of the approximately 130 validation repertoires found a tendency for first-cohort TCR clusters to co-occur.

The CDR3 is 16 residues long. Germline loops: CDR1 LNHDA, CDR2 SQIVND (reference sequence). The trim removed 1 base at V and 2 bases at J, leaving 2 bases unmatched. Data came from immunoSEQ multiplex PCR; TCRdb stores just in-frame clones and leaves some out. The table records over 55,000 clones, 75% to 95% of them present only once. The sequenced sample consisted of PBMCs. This chain joins TRBV19 and TRBJ1-3, with 10 bases aligning to TRBD1. This clonotype was obtained from a man aged 18 to 30 in good health and CMV-seronegative. The DNA for the CDR3 is TGTGCCAGTAGTATAGCCGGGACAGGGGCTGGAAACACCATATATTTT. Its protein product is CASSIAGTGAGNTIYF.